A selection of T cell receptor beta chains follows, all from one sample in a study of control samples from healthy donors and cancer patients. Profiled with immunoSEQ multiplex PCR; TCRdb holds only in-frame clones, not every one. Here the sample spans about 100,000 clones, roughly 92% being singletons. The sequencing input was blood. The receptors stem from a human donor in good health. The donor label of this sample is uncertain. Both conserved end residues are part of each CDR3. The D gene is left open where the match is weak. The size field is filled for only some rows; it gives once, few, many or a size class.

>.|TRBJ1-3|medium-sized|TRBV5-1
TGCGCCAGCAGCTTGGCAGGGGACACCATATATTTT
CASSLAGDTIYF
>TRBD2|TRBJ2-3|.|TRBV2
TGTGCCAGCAGTGAAGCTGTAGCGGGGGGGGATACGCAGTATTTT
CASSEAVAGGDTQYF
>.|TRBJ2-2|.|TRBV28
TGTGCCAGCACCGATTGGACCGTCTCGAACACCGGGGAGCTGTTTTTT
CASTDWTVSNTGELFF
>.|TRBJ1-2|.|TRBV5-5
TGTGCCAGCAGCTTGGAATCGGGACGTAACTATGGCTACACCTTC
CASSLESGRNYGYTF
>.|TRBJ1-1|.|TRBV6-1
TGTGCCAGCAGTGAGAGGATGAACACTGAAGCTTTCTTT
CASSERMNTEAFF
>TRBD1|TRBJ1-4|.|TRBV18
TGTGCCAGCTCACCAAAGGCAGGGGGCTCGAATGAAAAACTGTTTTTT
CASSPKAGGSNEKLFF
>.|TRBJ1-2|.|TRBV2
TGTGCCAGCAGTGACCCGTCAAACTATGGCTACACCTTC
CASSDPSNYGYTF
>.|TRBJ2-5|.|TRBV6-2/TRBV6-3
TGTGCCAGCAGTAAAGGATTAGAAACAGAGACCCAGTACTTC
CASSKGLETETQYF
>.|TRBJ1-2|.|TRBV11-2
TGTGCCAGCAGCTTAGCCCCACAGGGAATTAACTATGGCTACACCTTC
CASSLAPQGINYGYTF
>.|TRBJ2-1|once|TRBV18
TGTGCCAGCTCACCCCGGACTGGTAGCTCCTACAATGAGCAGTTCTTC
CASSPRTGSSYNEQFF
>.|TRBJ2-3|.|TRBV12-5
TGTGCTAGTGGTTTGGTTTTTATGGTGGCAGGGGGGACAGATACGCAGTATTTT
CASGLVFMVAGGTDTQYF
>TRBD1|TRBJ1-2|.|TRBV10-3
TGTGCCTCCAGGGACAGGGACAGGGAATATGGCTACACCTTC
CASRDRDREYGYTF
>.|TRBJ1-1|.|TRBV7-9
TGTGCCAGCAGCTTAGACGCAACGAACACTGAAGCTTTCTTT
CASSLDATNTEAFF
>.|TRBJ1-3|.|TRBV15
TGTGCCACCAGCAGAGATCTGCAGATCTCTGGAAACACCATATATTTT
CATSRDLQISGNTIYF
>TRBD1|TRBJ2-5|.|TRBV7-9
TGTGCCAGCAGCTTAGCGATCAGGGGGCGAGAGACCCAGTACTTC
CASSLAIRGRETQYF
>.|TRBJ2-1|once|TRBV7-2
TGTGCCAGCAGCTCGAACCTCCTGCAGTTCTTC
CASSSNLLQFF
>.|TRBJ1-2|.|TRBV3-1/TRBV3-2
TGTGCCAGCTTCAGGGGCCCGGAAGGTGGCTACACCTTC
CASFRGPEGGYTF
>.|TRBJ1-4|.|TRBV28
TGTGCCAGCAGACGACAGCCGAATGAAAAACTGTTTTTT
CASRRQPNEKLFF
>.|TRBJ1-1|.|TRBV7-2
TGTGCCAGCCGAAACACCGGGAGCACTGAAGCTTTCTTT
CASRNTGSTEAFF
>.|TRBJ2-3|.|TRBV11-2
TGTGCCAGCAGCCCTGACAAAAGGGCACGGGGAATGGATACGCAGTATTTT
CASSPDKRARGMDTQYF
>.|TRBJ1-4|.|TRBV30
TGTGCCTGGAGTCCCCCGGGGCTGTTCGCGGCTAATGAAAAACTGTTTTTT
CAWSPPGLFAANEKLFF
>TRBD1|TRBJ2-2|.|TRBV6-5
TGTGCCAGCAGTTACACAGGGGAAGCCGGGGAGCTGTTTTTT
CASSYTGEAGELFF
>.|TRBJ1-1|.|TRBV7-9
TGTGCCAGCCGAACCCCAGGGGCGAACACTGAAGCTTTCTTT
CASRTPGANTEAFF
>TRBD1|TRBJ1-1|.|TRBV29-1
TGCAGCGTCGTACAGGGGTCTGTGGGCACTGAAGCTTTCTTT
CSVVQGSVGTEAFF
>TRBD1|TRBJ2-7|.|TRBV11-3
TGTGCCAGCAGCTTAGGGTCTCTGGGACAGGGGGCGCAGTACTTC
CASSLGSLGQGAQYF
>.|TRBJ2-5|.|TRBV7-8
TGTGCCAGCAGCCCGATGAACCAAGAGACCCAGTACTTC
CASSPMNQETQYF
>.|TRBJ1-4|.|TRBV27
TGTGCCAGCAGTCATTGGACAGCCGAGGGGGATAATGAAAAACTGTTTTTT
CASSHWTAEGDNEKLFF